This TCR beta chain was retrieved from a study of cytomegalovirus exposure and HLA in healthy donors. The CDR3 loop spans 13 amino acids. Trimming cost V 3 bases and J 4 bases, with 10 bases left between them. The germline V gene has CDR1 KGHSH and CDR2 LQKENI. Primers for the PCR totalled 60 Vbeta and 13 Jbeta. Repertoires were generated with immunoSEQ multiplex PCR, while TCRdb's copy carries only in-frame clones and drops some. The table has under 200,000 clones, over 65% seen once. J is TRBJ2-7 and V is TRBV18; D is ambiguous. This TCR derives from a woman aged 35 to 49 in good health and CMV-seronegative. The sequenced sample consisted of PBMCs. CDR3 loop: CASSPQTDYEQYF. CDR3 nucleotide sequence: TGTGCCAGCTCACCCCAGACTGATTACGAGCAGTACTTC.